The 8 T cell receptor beta chains reported below all come from one sample, sequenced in a study of immune cell composition in non-small cell lung cancer. Profiled with immunoSEQ multiplex PCR; TCRdb holds only in-frame clones, not every one. The table lists 9,500 to 10,000 clones, almost 70% of them singletons. The sample consisted of lung tumor tissue. These receptors all stem from a human donor with non-small cell lung cancer.

The J gene is TRBJ2-1, the V gene TRBV27; TRBD1 agrees at 8 bases. This CDR3 comprises 16 residues. Germline-derived CDR1 and CDR2 are MNHEY and SMNVEV (reference sequence). V lost 7 bases and J lost 0; bases outside the gene matches: 8. The CDR3: CASTLRTGSSYNEQFF. The DNA of the CDR3 is TGTGCCAGCACCCTCCGGACAGGGAGCTCCTACAATGAGCAGTTCTTC.

Points on this clone: This could be a read error, since a much larger clone is one nucleotide away. The rearrangement joins TRBV7-2 to TRBJ2-1, with D possibly being TRBD2 (5 bases). V was shortened by 5 bases and J by 7 bases, with 15 bases between the two germline ends. This CDR3 has 14 amino acids. The germline gives CDR1 SGHTA, CDR2 FQGNSA. CDR3 sequence reads: CASSQEGRGNEQFF. CDR3 bases: TGTGCCAGCAGCCAAGAGGGTCGGGGAAATGAGCAGTTCTTC.

The CDR3 loop reads CASSISYRNEQYF. The CDR3 DNA follows: TGTGCCAGTAGTATATCGTACCGGAACGAGCAGTACTTC. The chain recombines TRBV19 with TRBJ2-7; D gene unclear. The V end lost 2 bases, the J end lost 5 bases, and 10 bases lay between the germline ends. Germline CDR1 reads LNHDA; CDR2 reads SQIVND (reference sequence). The CDR3 consists of 13 residues.

This clone has a handful of counts. The chain carries TRBV6-4 and TRBJ2-2; the D gene is possibly TRBD1 (6 bases). Trimming stripped 5 bases from V and 5 bases from J, with 15 bases between. The germline V gene has CDR1 MRHNA and CDR2 SNTAGT. The CDR3 contains 15 residues. Written as DNA, the CDR3 is TGTGCCAGCAGTCCATTCCAAGGGGGTACCGGGGAGCTGTTTTTT. Translation gives CASSPFQGGTGELFF.

This clone appeared once. V is TRBV7-2 and J is TRBJ1-2; D perhaps matches TRBD1 (5 bases). The germline V gene has CDR1 SGHTA and CDR2 FQGNSA. The CDR3 loop spans 17 amino acids. Between the trimmed V and J ends, which lost 3 bases and 1 base, there was a span of 18 bases. CDR3 sequence: CASSLDLAGTFNYGYTF. The DNA for the CDR3 is TGTGCCAGCAGCTTGGATCTAGCGGGGACCTTTAACTATGGCTACACCTTC.

This chain links TRBV28 with TRBJ1-2, with D hard to call. The CDR3 has 14 amino acids. CDR1 and CDR2 from the germline V gene are MDHEN and SYDVKM. V lost 5 bases to trimming and J lost 4 bases, with 14 bases between them. The CDR3 DNA is TGTGCCAGCAGTCGGATCACGGTCGCCTATGGCTACACCTTC. Translating gives CASSRITVAYGYTF.

The genes are TRBV18 and TRBJ1-1, with 8 nucleotides matching TRBD1. CDR1 and CDR2 from the germline V gene are KGHSH and LQKENI. The CDR3 contains 15 residues. Losses at the gene ends were 3 bases for V and 1 base for J; bases not matched to a gene: 4. Written as DNA, the CDR3 is TGTGCCAGCTCACCGATCGGGACAGGGAACACTGAAGCTTTCTTT. Residues: CASSPIGTGNTEAFF.

This chain connects TRBV29-1 to TRBJ2-5; weak D call: TRBD1 (7 bases). V dropped 4 bases and J dropped 0 bases, with 27 bases sitting between them. Per germline, CDR1 SQVTM and CDR2 ANQGSEA. The CDR3 is 19 residues long. CDR3 region: CSVVRGGSGGNTYQETQYF. The CDR3 bases are TGCAGCGTTGTTAGAGGAGGGTCAGGGGGAAACACGTACCAAGAGACCCAGTACTTC.